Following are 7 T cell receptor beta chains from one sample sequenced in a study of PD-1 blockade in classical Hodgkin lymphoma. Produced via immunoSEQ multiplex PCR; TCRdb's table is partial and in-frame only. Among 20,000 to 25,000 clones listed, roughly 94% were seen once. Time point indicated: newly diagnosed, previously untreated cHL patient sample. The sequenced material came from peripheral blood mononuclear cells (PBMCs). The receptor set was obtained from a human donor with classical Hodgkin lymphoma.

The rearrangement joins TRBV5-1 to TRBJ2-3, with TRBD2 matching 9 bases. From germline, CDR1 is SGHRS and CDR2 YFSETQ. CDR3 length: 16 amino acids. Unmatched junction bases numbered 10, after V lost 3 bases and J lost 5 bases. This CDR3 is CASSWVSGSVVDTQYF. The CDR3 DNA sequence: TGCGCCAGCAGCTGGGTTAGCGGGAGTGTCGTAGATACGCAGTATTTT.

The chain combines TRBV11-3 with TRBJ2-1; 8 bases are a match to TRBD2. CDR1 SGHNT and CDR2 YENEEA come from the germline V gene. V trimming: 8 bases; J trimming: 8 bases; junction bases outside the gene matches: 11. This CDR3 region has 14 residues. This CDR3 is CASSRTSRVDEQFF. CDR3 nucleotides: TGTGCCAGCTCCCGGACTAGCAGGGTTGATGAGCAGTTCTTC.

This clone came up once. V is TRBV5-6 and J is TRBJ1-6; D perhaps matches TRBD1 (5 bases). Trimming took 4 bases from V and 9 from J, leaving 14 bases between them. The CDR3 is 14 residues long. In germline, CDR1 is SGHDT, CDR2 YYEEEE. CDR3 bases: TGTGCCAGCAGCCAGGACAACCCCAGTTCACCCCTCCACTTT. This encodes CASSQDNPSSPLHF.

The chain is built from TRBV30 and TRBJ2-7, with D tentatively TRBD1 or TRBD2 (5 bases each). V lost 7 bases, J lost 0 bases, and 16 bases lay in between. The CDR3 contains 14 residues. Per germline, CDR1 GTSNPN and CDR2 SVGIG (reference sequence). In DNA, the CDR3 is TGTGCCTCCGCCGGGACCTATAGCTCCTACGAGCAGTACTTC. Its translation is CASAGTYSSYEQYF.

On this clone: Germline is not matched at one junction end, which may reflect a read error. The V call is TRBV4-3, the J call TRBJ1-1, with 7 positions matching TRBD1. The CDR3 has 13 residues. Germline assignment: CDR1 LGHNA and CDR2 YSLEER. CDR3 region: CASSQDLRAGGSF. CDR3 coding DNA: TGCGCCAGCAGCCAAGATCTCAGGGCAGGGGGGAGTTTT.

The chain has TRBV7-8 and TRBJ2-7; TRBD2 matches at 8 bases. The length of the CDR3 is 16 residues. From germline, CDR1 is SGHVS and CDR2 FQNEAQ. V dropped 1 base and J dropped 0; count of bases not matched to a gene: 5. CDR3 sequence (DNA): TGTGCCAGCAGCTTAGTGAGTAGCGGGAACTCCTACGAGCAGTACTTC. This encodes CASSLVSSGNSYEQYF.

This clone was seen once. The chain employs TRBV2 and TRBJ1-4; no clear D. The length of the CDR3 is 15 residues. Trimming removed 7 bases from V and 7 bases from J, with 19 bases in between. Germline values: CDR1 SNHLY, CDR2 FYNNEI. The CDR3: CASMTPTVGREKLFF. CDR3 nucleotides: TGTGCCAGCATGACTCCGACGGTAGGGCGTGAAAAACTGTTTTTT.